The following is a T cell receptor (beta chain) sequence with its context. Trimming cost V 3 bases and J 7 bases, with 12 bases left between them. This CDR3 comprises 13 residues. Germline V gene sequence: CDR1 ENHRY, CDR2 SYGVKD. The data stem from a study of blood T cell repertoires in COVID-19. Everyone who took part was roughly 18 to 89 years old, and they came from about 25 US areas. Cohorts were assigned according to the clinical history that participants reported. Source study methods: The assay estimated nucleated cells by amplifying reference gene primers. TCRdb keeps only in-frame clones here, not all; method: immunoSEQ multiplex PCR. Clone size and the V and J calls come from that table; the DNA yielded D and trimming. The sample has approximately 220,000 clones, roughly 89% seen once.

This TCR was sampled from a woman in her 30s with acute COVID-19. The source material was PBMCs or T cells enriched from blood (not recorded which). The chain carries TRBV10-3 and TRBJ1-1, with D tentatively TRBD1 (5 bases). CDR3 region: CAISDYGQSEAFF. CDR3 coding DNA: TGTGCCATCAGTGACTACGGACAAAGTGAAGCTTTCTTT.